This TCR beta chain was captured by sequencing in a study of beta chain features in type 1 diabetes. Overall study: Cell yields, age and gender were similar between patients and healthy donors. Broader study findings: For Type 1 diabetes patients, all four CD4+ subsets carried TCRB CDR3s that were moderately but significantly shorter.

This clone appeared a few times. Its target is not known. The whole isolated RNA underwent reverse transcription, so sequencing captured expressed TCRB transcripts. Produced via immunoSEQ multiplex PCR; TCRdb's table is partial and in-frame only. The sample lists around 180,000 clones; 7% to 9% were seen once. The CDR3 has 13 residues. In germline, CDR1 is LNHDA, CDR2 SQIVND (reference sequence). Trimming stripped 4 bases from V and 2 bases from J, with 8 bases between. The chain has TRBV19 and TRBJ1-2; weak D call: TRBD1 (5 bases). This clonotype originated in a man younger than 30 with type 1 diabetes. Sequencing was done on a sample of central memory CD4+ T cells from blood. This CDR3 reads CASSRTGNYGYTF. The DNA for the CDR3 is TGTGCCAGTAGTAGAACAGGAAACTATGGCTACACCTTC.